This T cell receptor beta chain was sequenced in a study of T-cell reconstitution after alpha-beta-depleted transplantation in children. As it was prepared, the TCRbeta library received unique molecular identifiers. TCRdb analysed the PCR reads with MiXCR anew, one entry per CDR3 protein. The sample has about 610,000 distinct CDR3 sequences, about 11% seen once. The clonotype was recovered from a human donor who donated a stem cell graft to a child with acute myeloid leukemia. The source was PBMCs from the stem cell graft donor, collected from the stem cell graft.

CDR3 in DNA: TGCAGTGCCGTACGACTAGCGGGAGTTTCCAATCGTTTGGGTGAGCAGTTCTTC. It encodes CSAVRLAGVSNRLGEQFF. The chain combines TRBV20-1 with TRBJ2-1; 12 nucleotides agree with TRBD2. CDR1 DFQATT and CDR2 SNEGSKA come from the germline V gene (reference sequence). The CDR3 has 18 amino acids. J gave up 9 bases and V 6 bases, and 21 bases lay outside the gene matches.